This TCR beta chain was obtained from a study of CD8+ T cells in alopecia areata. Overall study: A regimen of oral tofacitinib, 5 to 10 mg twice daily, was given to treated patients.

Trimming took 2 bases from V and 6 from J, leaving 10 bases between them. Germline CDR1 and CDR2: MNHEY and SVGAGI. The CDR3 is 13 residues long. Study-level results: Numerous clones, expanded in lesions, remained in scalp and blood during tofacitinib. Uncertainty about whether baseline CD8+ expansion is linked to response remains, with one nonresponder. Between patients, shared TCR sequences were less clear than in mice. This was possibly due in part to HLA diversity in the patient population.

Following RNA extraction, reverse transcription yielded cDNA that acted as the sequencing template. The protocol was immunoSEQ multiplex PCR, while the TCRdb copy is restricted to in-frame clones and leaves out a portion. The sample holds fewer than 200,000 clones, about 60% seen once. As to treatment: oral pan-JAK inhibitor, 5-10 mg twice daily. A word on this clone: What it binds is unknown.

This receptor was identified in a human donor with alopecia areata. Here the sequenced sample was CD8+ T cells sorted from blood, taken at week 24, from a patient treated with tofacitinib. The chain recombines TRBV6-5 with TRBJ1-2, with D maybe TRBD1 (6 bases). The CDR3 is CASSYGGGDGYTF. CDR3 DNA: TGTGCCAGCAGTTACGGGGGGGGCGATGGCTACACCTTC.